The 32 T cell receptor beta chains below all came from one sample that was sequenced in a study of tumor-infiltrating lymphocytes in primary liver carcinoma. Starting material of 450 to 500 ng total RNA yielded TCR beta cDNA via a constant-region primer. What produced the TCR beta libraries was three nested multiplex PCR rounds using slightly modified ARM-PCR. Primers for the first two PCR rounds were TRBV1-TRBV30 forward primers and a C-beta reverse primer (roughly 10 cycles per round). One entry per CDR3 protein results from TCRdb running MiXCR on the multiplex PCR reads. The data contain roughly 100,000 distinct CDR3 sequences, roughly 69% of them singletons. RNA and DNA were co-extracted from about 19-30 mg of unsorted bulk tissue. What was sequenced was liver tumor tissue from sampling region 5. Subset specified: tumor region T5, tumor centre. Receptor source: a woman aged 60-75 years with primary liver carcinoma and hepatitis B virus infection.

This clonotype has a single count. At one boundary the junction diverges from the germline segment, which might be a read error. V is TRBV11-2 and J is TRBJ2-3; 7 nucleotides match TRBD2. The CDR3 consists of 15 residues. CDR1 and CDR2 (germline): SGHAT, FQNNGV. The CDR3 loop reads CASSSRGVETDTHYF. In nucleotides, the CDR3 is TGTGCCAGTAGCTCCCGGGGGGTGGAGACAGATACGCACTATTTT. Supplemented by reference TRBV11-2 and TRBJ2-3, the full variable domain reads EAGVAQSPRYKIIEKRQSVAFWCNPISGHATLYWYQQILGQGPKLLIQFQNNGVVDDSQLPKDRFSAERLKGVDSTLKIQPAKLEDSAVYLCASSSRGVETDTHYFGPGTRLTVL.

The J gene is TRBJ2-4, the V gene TRBV29-1; 7 bases map to TRBD1. CDR1 and CDR2 from the germline V gene are SQVTM and ANQGSEA. The length of the CDR3 is 12 residues. Trimming removed 8 bases from V and 8 bases from J; junction bases left unmatched: 9. The CDR3 spells CSIGTAWDIQYF. CDR3 sequence (DNA): TGCAGCATTGGGACAGCGTGGGACATTCAGTACTTC.

This clonotype was recorded many times. The rearrangement links TRBV6-2 or TRBV6-3 to TRBJ1-5, with 8 bases aligning to TRBD1. CDR3 length: 18 amino acids. Germline trimming cut 6 bases from V and 2 bases from J; bases unmatched to any gene: 15. Germline lookup yields CDR1 MNHEY and CDR2 SVGEGT. CDR3 in DNA: TGTGCCAGCAGCCGGACAGGGCTACTGGTAGGAGGCAATCAGCCCCAGCATTTT. As protein: CASSRTGLLVGGNQPQHF.

As regards this clonotype: An end of the junction does not agree with germline; a read error may underlie this. V and J are TRBV12-3 or TRBV12-4 and TRBJ1-5; D might be TRBD1 (6 bases). This CDR3 has 16 residues. The CDR3 coding sequence is TGTGTCAGCAGTTTAGACTGGGGGGCAGGGTCTCAGCCCCAGCATTTT. It translates to CVSSLDWGAGSQPQHF.

On this clonotype itself: A much larger clone lies a single base off, so this may be a read error. The genes are TRBV5-4 and TRBJ1-1, with 8 bases matching TRBD1. Germline CDR1 SGHNT, CDR2 YYREEE (reference sequence). The CDR3 spans 13 residues. This CDR3 reads CVSRNQGALEAFF. The CDR3 coding sequence is TGTGTCAGCAGAAATCAGGGGGCACTTGAAGCTTTCTTT.

Concerning this clonotype: The CDR3 does not end in the conserved phenylalanine or tryptophan, so this is likely a read error. No DNA is shown, since the ends of the CDR3 on it are uncertain; the CDR3 is the one TCRdb lists. The genes are TRBV30 and TRBJ1-2. Germline lookup yields CDR1 GTSNPN and CDR2 SVGIG (reference sequence). The CDR3 comprises 9 residues, both ends counted. This CDR3 reads CAWSPTHTL.

The CDR3 DNA reads as TGCGCCAGCTGCCTCCTGGACACTGGAGAGTATGGCTACACCTTC. Translating it yields CASCLLDTGEYGYTF. The rearrangement uses TRBV4-1 and TRBJ1-2, with a weak D call TRBD1 (5 bases). The CDR3 consists of 15 residues. Trimming took 8 bases from V and 5 from J, leaving 21 bases between them. Germline assignment: CDR1 MGHRA and CDR2 YSYEKL.

Ten or more counts support this clonotype. The rearrangement joins TRBV29-1 to TRBJ2-2; 9 nucleotides agree with TRBD1. V lost 6 bases to trimming and J lost 4 bases; unmatched junction nucleotides: 9. Germline V lookup: CDR1 SQVTM, CDR2 ANQGSEA. The CDR3 is 15 residues long. In DNA, the CDR3 is TGCAGCGTCCCGGGACAGGGAGGGTTCACCGGGGAGCTGTTTTTT. It encodes CSVPGQGGFTGELFF.

Notes on this clonotype: A read error is likely, as this CDR3 ends without the conserved phenylalanine or tryptophan. The chain combines TRBV11-3 with TRBJ2-7; D gene unclear. Germline V lookup: CDR1 SGHNT, CDR2 YENEEA. V was shortened by 3 bases and J by 3 bases, with 15 bases between the two germline ends. CDR3 length: 15 residues. The DNA for the CDR3 is TGTGCCAGCAGCTTCTCCCACCGCGACGGCTACGAGCAGTACTTA. It yields the protein CASSFSHRDGYEQYL.

Ten or more counts support this clonotype. The chain links TRBV4-2 to TRBJ2-2, with D possibly matching TRBD2 (6 bases). The CDR3 totals 16 residues. V gave up 0 bases and J gave up 5 bases, with 13 bases separating them. CDR1 is LGHNA and CDR2 is YNFKEQ in the germline V gene. The chain's CDR3 is CASSQEGGARTGELFF. In DNA form, the CDR3 reads TGTGCCAGCAGCCAAGAGGGCGGGGCGAGGACCGGGGAGCTGTTTTTT.

The V and J genes are TRBV29-1 and TRBJ2-1, with TRBD2 as a possible D gene (6 bases). The CDR3 is 14 residues long. The germline V and J ends were trimmed by 7 bases and 8 bases, with 21 bases remaining between them. CDR1 is SQVTM, CDR2 ANQGSEA, per germline. The CDR3 loop reads CSALKGDWVDEQFF. The DNA for the CDR3 is TGCAGCGCCCTAAAAGGGGACTGGGTAGATGAGCAGTTCTTC.

Details on this clonotype: A much larger clone lies a single base off, so this may be a read error. V usage is TRBV10-3 and J usage is TRBJ2-1, with 9 bases lining up with TRBD2. Germline V gene data show CDR1 as ENHRY and CDR2 as SYGVKD. The CDR3 length is 14 residues. This CDR3 reads CVITPSGDVNEQFF. CDR3 sequence (DNA): TGTGTCATCACTCCTAGCGGGGACGTCAATGAGCAGTTCTTC.

A remark on this clonotype: A junction end diverges from the germline sequence, so it may reflect a read error. The chain links TRBV24-1 to TRBJ2-5; TRBD1 aligns across 9 bases. Germline V gene sequence: CDR1 KGHDR, CDR2 SFDVKD. The CDR3 totals 16 residues. The CDR3 DNA is TGTGCCTCCAGTACACGCCCGGGACAGGGCCAAGAGACCCAGTACTTC. Translation gives CASSTRPGQGQETQYF.

This clonotype was observed once. The chain joins TRBV11-2 to TRBJ1-1; no definite D call. Germline V lookup: CDR1 SGHAT, CDR2 FQNNGV. This CDR3 comprises 13 residues. Trimming left V 9 bases short and J 5 bases short, with 16 bases between. CDR3 sequence (DNA): TGTGCCAGGAGATTATTGGCCGAAACTGAAGCTTTCTTT. Translated: CARRLLAETEAFF.

The V call is TRBV11-2, the J call TRBJ2-3; tentative D call: TRBD1 (5 bases). The DNA end is more similar to TRBJ1-5, so the J call may be wrong. CDR1 and CDR2 from the germline V gene are SGHAT and FQNNGV. The CDR3 totals 14 residues. The CDR3 protein is CASSMGLPIDMQHF. For the CDR3, the DNA is TGTGCCAGCAGCATGGGGCTTCCCATAGATATGCAGCATTTT.

A remark on this clonotype: A single base separates this from a much larger clone, so it may be a read error. The rearrangement uses TRBV6-5 and TRBJ2-2; no clear D gene. The V and J ends lost 0 bases and 4 bases respectively, with 12 bases between them. The CDR3 runs 16 residues. Germline V gene sequence: CDR1 MNHEY, CDR2 SVGAGI. As DNA, the CDR3 is TGTGCCAGCAGTTACTCGAACTCCCCGAGCACCGGGGAGCTGTTTTTT. Encoded protein: CASSYSNSPSTGELFF.

A remark on this clonotype: At one boundary the junction diverges from the germline segment, which might be a read error. J is TRBJ2-1 and V is TRBV29-1, with 9 bases fitting TRBD2. CDR1 is SQVTM, CDR2 ANQGSEA, per germline. This CDR3 is 17 amino acids long. CDR3 nucleotide sequence: TGCAGCGTCCACCCGGCTAGCGGGACGTCCCGGAAGGGTGCGCAGTCCTTC. Protein product: CSVHPASGTSRKGAQSF.

Of note for this clonotype: The junction does not match germline at one end; this may be a read error. The rearrangement uses TRBV4-1 and TRBJ2-5, with TRBD2 identical over 8 bases. This CDR3 has 17 residues. Germline CDR1 MGHRA, CDR2 YSYEKL. The CDR3 spells CSSNQEIGRASFETQYF. DNA for the CDR3: TGCTCCAGCAACCAAGAAATCGGGAGGGCTAGTTTTGAGACCCAGTACTTC.

With regard to this clonotype: A read error may explain this, as a much larger clone is one base away. The chain has TRBV28 and TRBJ2-1; D is possibly TRBD1 (5 bases). This CDR3 comprises 15 residues. Germline CDR1 MDHEN, CDR2 SYDVKM. CDR3 in amino acids: CASSFGGRVYNVQFF. The DNA of the CDR3 is TGTGCCAGCAGTTTCGGCGGCAGGGTCTACAATGTGCAGTTCTTC.

The chain has TRBV28 and TRBJ2-3; D gene ambiguous. V dropped 5 bases and J dropped 4 bases, with 16 bases sitting between them. Germline CDR1 is MDHEN and CDR2 is SYDVKM. CDR3 length: 15 residues. The chain's CDR3 is CASSLFQRFADTQYF. The CDR3 nucleotides read TGTGCCAGCAGTCTATTCCAGAGGTTCGCAGATACGCAGTATTTT.

In this sample, this clonotype turned up a few times. The chain links TRBV5-4 to TRBJ2-7, with 7 bases fitting TRBD2. V lost 6 bases to trimming and J lost 4 bases; unmatched junction nucleotides: 16. Germline-derived CDR1 and CDR2 are SGHNT and YYREEE (reference sequence). The CDR3 is 16 residues long. In nucleotides, the CDR3 is TGTGCCAGCAACCCACCGGGTAGTGGGAGGGCGTACGAGCAGTACTTC. Translated, it gives CASNPPGSGRAYEQYF.

To note about this clonotype: At one of its ends the junction is not consistent with the germline gene, which may arise from a read error. This chain connects TRBV6-1 to TRBJ2-1; 13 bases match TRBD2. The germline CDR1 and CDR2 sequences are MNHNS and SASEGT. This CDR3 is 16 amino acids long. In DNA form, the CDR3 reads TGTACCAGCAGTGGGGGAGGGACTAGCGGGAACCTTGAGCAGTTCTTC. Its translation is CTSSGGGTSGNLEQFF.

The chain has TRBV6-5 and TRBJ2-1; D is tentatively TRBD1 or TRBD2 (6 bases each). V shed 5 bases and J shed 2 bases, with 13 bases lying between them. Germline-derived CDR1 and CDR2 are MNHEY and SVGAGI. The CDR3 covers 15 residues. The CDR3, as DNA: TGTGCCAGCAGTGTCAAGGGGGGAGCCTACAATGAGCAGTTCTTC. Its protein product is CASSVKGGAYNEQFF.

A note on this clonotype: The CDR3 does not end in the conserved phenylalanine or tryptophan, so this is likely a read error. J is TRBJ1-1 and V is TRBV12-3 or TRBV12-4; 8 bases map to TRBD1. The CDR3 covers 15 residues. DNA of the CDR3: TGTGCCAGCAGTCCAGGACAGGGCATGAATACTGAAGCTTTCCTT. Translated: CASSPGQGMNTEAFL.

This clonotype counts as medium-sized. The chain uses TRBV5-5 and TRBJ1-1; D gene unclear. The CDR3 has 13 residues. Looked up from germline, CDR1 is SGHKS and CDR2 is YYEKEE (reference sequence). Trimming stripped 4 bases from V and 2 bases from J, with 9 bases between. The CDR3 sequence is CASSLDLNTEAFF. CDR3 coding DNA: TGTGCCAGCAGCCTCGATCTAAACACTGAAGCTTTCTTT.

Worth noting for this clonotype: A read error may account for a junction end that differs from germline. The J gene is TRBJ1-3, the V gene TRBV6-1; D remains ambiguous. The CDR3 length is 15 residues. The germline gives CDR1 MNHNS, CDR2 SASEGT. As DNA, the CDR3 is TGTGCCAGCAGTGAAAAGGCGGCCTCTAGAAACACTATATATTTT. This codes for CASSEKAASRNTIYF.

The chain employs TRBV18 and TRBJ2-1, with 7 bases identical to TRBD2. CDR1 and CDR2 (germline): KGHSH, LQKENI. Germline trimming cut 3 bases from V and 9 bases from J; bases unmatched to any gene: 5. The CDR3 consists of 13 residues. The CDR3 DNA reads TGTGCCAGCTCACCCGGACTAGTCGGTGAGCAGTTCTTC. Residues: CASSPGLVGEQFF.

This clonotype was seen repeatedly, ten times or more. V usage is TRBV12-3 or TRBV12-4 and J usage is TRBJ2-1; TRBD2 agrees at 11 bases. The CDR3 spans 18 residues. The J segment lost 1 base and the V segment lost 5 bases, leaving 10 bases of the junction unmatched. The CDR3 DNA is TGTGCCAGCAGTAAAACTGGGGGGACTAGCGGATCCTACAATGAGCAGTTCTTC. Protein product: CASSKTGGTSGSYNEQFF.

Only one count was recorded for this clonotype. Lacking the conserved final phenylalanine or tryptophan, this CDR3 likely reflects a read error. This chain uses TRBV6-5 with TRBJ2-1; D possibly corresponds to TRBD1 (5 bases). This CDR3 is 14 amino acids long. From germline, CDR1 is MNHEY and CDR2 SVGAGI. The CDR3 region is CASKRGISYKEQFL. The CDR3 nucleotides are TGTGCCAGCAAAAGGGGTATCTCCTACAAAGAGCAGTTCCTC.

This clonotype was counted between two and nine times. This chain joins TRBV14 and TRBJ1-4; D possibly corresponds to TRBD1 (5 bases). Trimming left V 3 bases short and J 8 bases short, with 19 bases between. CDR1 is SGHDN and CDR2 is FVKESK in the germline V gene. This CDR3 contains 16 residues. The CDR3 nucleotides are TGTGCCAGCAGCCACTTGGGACCCCAGGCGAGGGAAAAACTGTTTTTT. It translates to CASSHLGPQAREKLFF.

Notes on this clonotype: Germline is not matched at one junction end, which may reflect a read error. V usage is TRBV11-3 and J usage is TRBJ2-3; maybe TRBD2 (5 bases). The V gene's germline CDR1 is SGHNT and CDR2 YENEEA. The CDR3 contains 17 residues. The CDR3 nucleotides read TGTGCCAACAGCTTATCGTTTCGGCCGCTACGGACTGATACACAGTATTTT. It specifies CANSLSFRPLRTDTQYF. Full variable domain (rest looked up from reference TRBV11-3 and TRBJ2-3): EAGVVQSPRYKIIEKKQPVAFWCNPISGHNTLYWYLQNLGQGPELLIRYENEEAVDDSQLPKDRFSAERLKGVDSTLKIQPAELGDSAVYLCANSLSFRPLRTDTQYFGPGTRLTVL.

As for this clonotype: This may arise from a read error, as a much more abundant clone is one base away. The chain joins TRBV14 to TRBJ2-7, with no clear D. Germline V gene lookup returns CDR1 SGHDN and CDR2 FVKESK. The CDR3 runs to 14 residues. Trimming removed 1 base from V and 7 bases from J, with 14 bases in between. The CDR3 DNA reads TGTGCCAGCAGCCAAGGGCTAGTGGTGGGTGAGCAGTACTTC. Amino acids: CASSQGLVVGEQYF.